This TCR beta chain was recovered during a study of CD8+ T cells in alopecia areata. This CDR3 spans 14 amino acids. The J segment lost 7 bases and the V segment lost 4 bases, leaving 10 bases of the junction unmatched. The germline V gene encodes CDR1 SGHDT and CDR2 YYEEEE. Sorted out of PBMCs were CD4+ T cells and CD8+ T cells. Study-wide points: TCRs were shared less clearly across patients than in mice, possibly for HLA-related reasons.

Points on this clone: Its antigen remains unidentified.

Sequencing used cDNA as its template, made by extracting RNA and reverse transcribing it. The repertoire was sequenced with immunoSEQ multiplex PCR; TCRdb's copy has only in-frame clones and lacks some. The sample lists some 200,000 clones, just over 55% occurring once. The clonotype was recovered from a human donor in good health. Sequenced: CD8+ T cells sorted from blood. This chain joins TRBV5-6 and TRBJ2-7; TRBD1 aligns across 8 bases. In nucleotides, the CDR3 is TGTGCCAGCAGCCAAGGGACAGGAGTTTGGGAGCAGTACTTC. Protein product: CASSQGTGVWEQYF.